These 22 T cell receptor beta chains were all obtained from the same sample, sequenced in a study of T cells after yellow fever vaccination (dated 2019 in TCRdb). The library relied on 5' RACE. TCRdb records Illumina HiSeq 2500 as the sequencer. The public reads were quality trimmed at Q25 with fastp and then assembled into clones with MiXCR by TCRdb, keeping productive beta chains. A single entry per CDR3 protein holds the most common genes and DNA from its merged rows. A total of more than 300,000 distinct CDR3 sequences appear in this sample, about 6.6% of them only once. The top ten constitute roughly a sixth of the sample. The treatment or condition label on this specimen signifies: live attenuated yellow fever vaccine strain. The sequencing used PBMCs, collected approximately 47 days after the first yellow fever vaccination. Every receptor here comes from a man between 18 and 29 years old who received the YFV17D yellow fever vaccine.

This clonotype was seen a handful of times. This sequence joins TRBV20-1 and TRBJ2-5, with D possibly being TRBD1 (5 bases). The length of the CDR3 is 12 residues. Germline V gene lookup returns CDR1 DFQATT and CDR2 SNEGSKA (reference sequence). The V and J ends lost 4 bases and 4 bases respectively, with 10 bases between them. CDR3 sequence (DNA): TGCAGTGCTATAGCCCAGGGAGAGACCCAGTACTTC. It is translated as CSAIAQGETQYF.

This clonotype came up a few times. This chain connects TRBV19 to TRBJ1-5; 8 bases line up with TRBD1. CDR1 is LNHDA, CDR2 SQIVND, per germline (reference sequence). The CDR3 runs 16 residues. Unmatched junction bases numbered 13, after V lost 5 bases and J lost 7 bases. The CDR3 region has the DNA TGTGCCAGTAGTTCCAGAGTGGCAGGGGGCGACCAGCCCCAGCATTTT. Residues: CASSSRVAGGDQPQHF.

This clonotype was seen ten or more times. The V and J genes are TRBV7-2 and TRBJ2-5, with 8 bases lining up with TRBD2. V trimming: 4 bases; J trimming: 8 bases; junction bases outside the gene matches: 9. The CDR3 is 14 amino acids. Looked up from germline, CDR1 is SGHTA and CDR2 is FQGNSA. This CDR3 reads CASSSLGAGGTQYF. The CDR3 nucleotides are TGTGCCAGCAGCTCCCTGGGGGCGGGAGGAACCCAGTACTTC.

This clonotype was seen ten or more times. The CDR3 protein is CASSLEAGPNQPQHF. Here the CDR3 DNA reads TGCGCCAGCAGCCTGGAGGCGGGCCCGAATCAGCCCCAGCATTTT. J is TRBJ1-5 and V is TRBV5-1, with unresolved D. Germline CDR1 reads SGHRS; CDR2 reads YFSETQ. The CDR3 is 15 amino acids. V lost 4 bases and J lost 4, with 15 bases in between.

This clonotype turned up a few times. The rearrangement links TRBV4-2 to TRBJ2-7; TRBD1 aligns across 9 bases. Per the germline V gene, CDR1 is LGHNA and CDR2 is YNFKEQ. The CDR3 loop spans 15 amino acids. J was trimmed by 6 bases and V by 4 bases; bases with no gene match: 10. CDR3 bases: TGTGCCAGCAGCCCCTTTGGACAGGGGACGGGCGAGCAGTACTTC. This sequence encodes CASSPFGQGTGEQYF.

This clonotype occurred a few times. The chain is built from TRBV5-1 and TRBJ2-7, with TRBD2 identical over 9 bases. V gave up 0 bases and J gave up 1 base; unmatched junction bases: 8. Germline-derived CDR1 and CDR2 are SGHRS and YFSETQ. The CDR3 has 17 residues. CDR3 sequence: CASSLAGLAGRSYEQYV. For the CDR3, the DNA is TGCGCCAGCAGCTTGGCGGGTCTAGCGGGGCGATCCTACGAGCAGTACGTC.

The genes are TRBV5-5 and TRBJ2-5; TRBD1 matches at 7 bases. The V gene's germline CDR1 is SGHKS and CDR2 YYEKEE (reference sequence). V lost 4 bases, J lost 0 bases, and 9 bases stayed unmatched. The CDR3 extends over 16 amino acids. CDR3 region: CASSPGQVLYQETQYF. CDR3 sequence (DNA): TGTGCCAGCAGCCCCGGACAGGTACTCTACCAAGAGACCCAGTACTTC.

This chain links TRBV19 with TRBJ2-4; 8 bases match TRBD2. Germline CDR1 and CDR2: LNHDA and SQIVND (reference sequence). The V and J ends lost 6 bases and 2 bases, in that order; junction bases with no gene match: 12. CDR3 size: 17 residues. The CDR3 sequence is CASRLGRAGGPKNIQYF. The CDR3 DNA reads TGTGCCAGTAGACTTGGTCGTGCGGGGGGACCCAAAAACATTCAGTACTTC.

The chain recombines TRBV20-1 with TRBJ1-5; D call uncertain. V was pared by 5 bases and J by 2 bases, with 13 bases between. CDR3 length: 14 residues. Germline CDR1 is DFQATT and CDR2 is SNEGSKA (reference sequence). The chain's CDR3 is CSAAGHGGNQPQHF. Here the CDR3 DNA reads TGCAGTGCTGCCGGCCACGGGGGCAATCAGCCCCAGCATTTT.

The chain carries TRBV7-2 and TRBJ1-5; D is undetermined. Germline lookup yields CDR1 SGHTA and CDR2 FQGNSA. The CDR3 contains 13 residues. Trimming stripped 5 bases from V and 7 bases from J, with 12 bases between. CDR3 DNA sequence: TGTGCCAGCAGCACAAGGAGAGGGCAGCCCCAGCATTTT. As protein: CASSTRRGQPQHF.

The gene calls are TRBV19 and TRBJ1-1, with 10 bases identical to TRBD1. Germline CDR1 is LNHDA and CDR2 is SQIVND (reference sequence). The CDR3 extends over 16 amino acids. Losses at the gene ends were 6 bases for V and 1 base for J; bases not matched to a gene: 8. CDR3 in DNA: TGTGCCAGTAGCCCCACGAGGACAGGGGGGAACACTGAAGCTTTCTTT. It encodes CASSPTRTGGNTEAFF.

This clonotype was observed many times. V usage is TRBV27 and J usage is TRBJ1-4; TRBD1 might be the D (5 bases). V lost 3 bases to trimming and J lost 4 bases, with 12 bases between them. The CDR3 consists of 15 residues. The V gene's germline CDR1 is MNHEY and CDR2 SMNVEV (reference sequence). As DNA, the CDR3 is TGTGCCAGCAGTTTCTCGGGACGGAATAATGAAAAACTGTTTTTT. Translation: CASSFSGRNNEKLFF.

This rearrangement joins TRBV11-2 to TRBJ2-7; TRBD2 matches 8 bases. Germline V gene lookup returns CDR1 SGHAT and CDR2 FQNNGV. The V gene end was trimmed by 4 bases and the J gene end by 1 base; junction bases not matched to a gene: 6. There are 15 residues in the CDR3. The chain's CDR3 is CASSSPRGASYEQYV. Here the CDR3 DNA reads TGTGCCAGCAGCTCTCCGCGGGGGGCATCCTACGAGCAGTACGTC.

V and J are TRBV7-9 and TRBJ2-4; 10 nucleotides align to TRBD1. The CDR3 spans 17 residues. The V and J ends lost 1 base and 1 base, in that order; junction bases with no gene match: 4. The germline gives CDR1 SEHNR, CDR2 FQNEAQ (reference sequence). CDR3 protein: CASSLVGQGNAKNIQYF. CDR3 bases: TGTGCCAGCAGCTTAGTGGGACAGGGGAACGCCAAAAACATTCAGTACTTC.

This clonotype turned up a few times. The rearrangement uses TRBV12-3 or TRBV12-4 and TRBJ2-7; TRBD2 aligns across 9 bases. The CDR3 covers 17 residues. Losses at the gene ends were 2 bases for V and 4 bases for J; bases not matched to a gene: 12. Written as DNA, the CDR3 is TGTGCCAGCAGTTTAATTCTGGGGGGACTAGCCGGTTACGAGCAGTACTTC. It yields the protein CASSLILGGLAGYEQYF.

This chain uses TRBV10-3 with TRBJ2-3; D not resolved. The CDR3 is 14 amino acids. V was pared by 11 bases and J by 6 bases, with 21 bases between. Germline values: CDR1 ENHRY, CDR2 SYGVKD. This CDR3 reads CASYSPSSKDTQYF. The CDR3 DNA reads as TGTGCCTCCTATTCCCCCTCCTCAAAGGATACGCAGTATTTT.

This clonotype has more than one count but fewer than ten. V is TRBV5-1 and J is TRBJ2-1, with TRBD2 matching over 9 bases. V lost 7 bases, J lost 6 bases, and 5 bases stayed unmatched. The CDR3 totals 13 residues. In germline, CDR1 is SGHRS, CDR2 YFSETQ. The CDR3 bases are TGCGCCAGCTCGAAGACTAGCGGCAATGAGCAGTTCTTC. As protein: CASSKTSGNEQFF.

This sequence joins TRBV7-2 and TRBJ1-1, with D possibly matching TRBD1 (6 bases). Germline V gene data show CDR1 as SGHTA and CDR2 as FQGNSA. The CDR3 is made up of 16 amino acids. V was shortened by 5 bases and J by 4 bases, with 20 bases between the two germline ends. The CDR3 DNA sequence: TGTGCCAGCAGCCCCCCGGGTAGGGGGGCAAGCACTGAAGCTTTCTTT. This gives the protein CASSPPGRGASTEAFF.

This clonotype has just a few counts. The CDR3 DNA sequence: TGTGCCAGCAGTTACTCGGCAGGGCTTTATGGCTACACCTTC. Translating it yields CASSYSAGLYGYTF. The gene calls are TRBV6-5 and TRBJ1-2; perhaps TRBD1 as D (5 bases). This CDR3 is 14 amino acids long. In germline, CDR1 is MNHEY, CDR2 SVGAGI. With 0 bases removed from V and 5 bases from J, the gap between germline ends came to 10 bases.

The chain combines TRBV5-1 with TRBJ2-5; TRBD2 matches at 12 bases. The CDR3 extends over 16 amino acids. Germline V gives CDR1 SGHRS, CDR2 YFSETQ. The J segment lost 9 bases and the V segment lost 4 bases, leaving 13 bases of the junction unmatched. The CDR3 DNA follows: TGCGCCAGCAGCCCTAGCGGGGGGGACTATGTGGCGGCCCAGTACTTC. This encodes CASSPSGGDYVAAQYF.

V usage is TRBV4-1 and J usage is TRBJ2-3; 11 bases fit TRBD2. Germline assignment: CDR1 MGHRA and CDR2 YSYEKL. V gave up 2 bases and J gave up 0 bases; unmatched junction bases: 1. The CDR3 spans 16 residues. CDR3: CASSQRTSGSTDTQYF. Written as DNA, the CDR3 is TGCGCCAGCAGCCAACGGACTAGCGGGAGCACAGATACGCAGTATTTT.

This clonotype was observed a handful of times. The chain carries TRBV5-6 and TRBJ1-1; D perhaps matches TRBD1 (6 bases). CDR3 length equals 16 residues. The germline V and J ends were trimmed by 0 bases and 0 bases, with 12 bases remaining between them. Germline CDR1 reads SGHDT; CDR2 reads YYEEEE. The CDR3 spells CASSLGGAWVNTEAFF. CDR3 DNA sequence: TGTGCCAGCAGCTTGGGGGGGGCTTGGGTGAACACTGAAGCTTTCTTT.